One sample yielded the 8 T cell receptor beta chains listed below, sequenced in a study of CD8 T cells in ankylosing spondylitis. TCRdb analysed the 5' RACE reads with MiXCR anew, one entry per CDR3 protein. The sample includes roughly 250,000 distinct CDR3 sequences, 8% to 9.5% of them seen just once. Sequenced input: blood, either unsorted or a sorted T cell fraction (not recorded which). The receptor set was obtained from a male donor with ankylosing spondylitis or in good health (not recorded which).

This clonotype was seen a few times. The chain links TRBV28 to TRBJ1-4; maybe TRBD1 (5 bases). V lost 4 bases and J lost 7, with 16 bases in between. The germline V gene has CDR1 MDHEN and CDR2 SYDVKM. This CDR3 region has 15 residues. In DNA, the CDR3 is TGTGCCAGCAGTTGGTGGAAAGGGGCAGGTGAAAAACTGTTTTTT. This gives the protein CASSWWKGAGEKLFF.

This clonotype was recorded many times. The rearrangement joins TRBV7-9 to TRBJ1-1; D remains unclear. This CDR3 spans 13 amino acids. The germline V gene encodes CDR1 SEHNR and CDR2 FQNEAQ (reference sequence). V was cut by 5 bases and J by 11 bases, with 18 bases left in between. The CDR3 bases are TGTGCCAGCAGCCCCGGGCCCCGGATATTGGCTTTCTTT. Amino acids: CASSPGPRILAFF.

This clonotype was counted ten times or more. The rearrangement joins TRBV7-2 to TRBJ2-7; 10 nucleotides line up with TRBD2. V gave up 4 bases and J gave up 0 bases; unmatched junction bases: 3. Looked up from germline, CDR1 is SGHTA and CDR2 is FQGNSA. This CDR3 is 15 amino acids long. The CDR3 here is CASSSSGGYSYEQYF. The CDR3 coding sequence is TGTGCCAGCAGCTCTAGCGGGGGTTACTCCTACGAGCAGTACTTC.

The chain has TRBV20-1 and TRBJ2-5; 8 positions match TRBD2. Germline V gene data show CDR1 as DFQATT and CDR2 as SNEGSKA (reference sequence). Trimming cost V 1 base and J 4 bases; bases outside gene matches: 11. CDR3 length equals 16 residues. The CDR3 nucleotides are TGCAGTGCTAGAGTCCTAACGGGAGGGCCCCCAGAGACCCAGTACTTC. Translation gives CSARVLTGGPPETQYF.

This clonotype has a count of ten or more. V and J are TRBV7-6 and TRBJ1-1; possibly TRBD1 for D (6 bases). CDR3 size: 16 residues. CDR1 and CDR2 (germline): SGHVS, FNYEAQ. The V gene lost 1 base and the J gene lost 4 bases, with 16 bases spanning the gap. The CDR3 nucleotides read TGTGCCAGCAGCTTAGGGACAGCCGAACGTGCCACTGAAGCTTTCTTT. This sequence encodes CASSLGTAERATEAFF.

This clonotype came up many times. J is TRBJ2-7 and V is TRBV20-1, with D perhaps TRBD1 (5 bases). The V gene lost 1 base and the J gene lost 5 bases, with 15 bases spanning the gap. Germline V gene data show CDR1 as DFQATT and CDR2 as SNEGSKA (reference sequence). The CDR3 extends over 14 amino acids. Here the CDR3 reads CSARVSGFGDEQYF. The CDR3 DNA sequence: TGCAGTGCTAGAGTTTCAGGGTTCGGCGACGAGCAGTACTTC.

This clonotype came up many times. The J gene is TRBJ2-7, the V gene TRBV12-3 or TRBV12-4; D is perhaps TRBD1 or TRBD2 (5 bases each). The CDR3 is 12 amino acids. Trimming took 5 bases from V and 3 from J, leaving 8 bases between them. CDR3 DNA sequence: TGTGCCAGCAGTAGGGACCTCTACGAGCAGTACTTC. It encodes CASSRDLYEQYF.

This clonotype was found many times. The rearrangement uses TRBV10-2 and TRBJ2-6, with 8 bases matching TRBD2. Germline CDR1 reads WSHSY; CDR2 reads SAAADI. J was trimmed by 0 bases and V by 7 bases; bases with no gene match: 11. The CDR3 is 18 amino acids. Here the CDR3 reads CASISRLAMSSGANVLTF. For the CDR3, the DNA is TGCGCCAGCATCTCGCGACTAGCGATGAGCTCTGGGGCCAACGTCCTGACTTTC.